Listed below are T cell receptor beta chains from one sample, sequenced in a study of OX40 agonist ivuxolimab in advanced cancers. The protocol was immunoSEQ multiplex PCR, while the TCRdb copy is restricted to in-frame clones and leaves out a portion. Of about 22,000 clones listed, around 80% were seen once; the top ten hold just over 35%. The sequencing used CD4+ or CD8+ T cells sorted from blood, collected in a trial of the OX40 agonist ivuxolimab. Receptor source: an adult with an advanced solid tumor such as melanoma, head and neck, liver or kidney cancer. CDR3s include the opening cysteine and the closing phenylalanine or tryptophan. A D gene is named only where the DNA matches it firmly. The size of a clone is reported for some rows only, either as once, few or many, or as a class for expanded clones.

j_call d_call clone_size v_call cdr3_nt cdr3_aa
TRBJ2-1 NA NA TRBV27 TGTGCCAGCAGTTCCCTTGGGCACAATGAGCAGTTCTTC CASSSLGHNEQFF
TRBJ1-5 NA few TRBV9 TGTGCCAGCAGCGAGGACAGCAAACTTCAGCCCCAGCATTTT CASSEDSKLQPQHF
TRBJ1-2 NA NA TRBV7-9 TGTGCCAGCAGCCCCACCGGGGTGAGAGGCTACACCTTC CASSPTGVRGYTF
TRBJ2-7 NA NA TRBV7-9 TGTGCCAGCAGCTTCCCGGGCCTCTCCTACGAGCAGTACTTC CASSFPGLSYEQYF
TRBJ2-1 TRBD2 NA TRBV11-2 TGTGCCAGCAGCTTTCGGTCTAGCGGGAGGGGGGCCTACAATGAGCAGTTCTTC CASSFRSSGRGAYNEQFF
TRBJ1-2 TRBD1 NA TRBV5-5 TGTGCCAGCAGCGCCGGGACAGGGGCTGGGTACTATGGCTACACCTTC CASSAGTGAGYYGYTF
TRBJ1-6 NA NA TRBV27 TGTGCCAGCAGTTTTCAAAGGGGAGGCAATTCACCCCTCCACTTT CASSFQRGGNSPLHF
TRBJ1-2 TRBD1 NA TRBV4-1 TGCGCCAGCAGCCCGCGCCCGGAACAGGGGGGCTATGGCTACACCTTC CASSPRPEQGGYGYTF
TRBJ2-5 NA once TRBV2 TGTGCCAGCAGGGCAGACGGTGAGACCCAGTACTTC CASRADGETQYF
TRBJ1-2 TRBD1 once TRBV9 TGTGCCAGCAGCGTAGATCGGCAGGGGGGTAACTATGGCTACACCTTC CASSVDRQGGNYGYTF
TRBJ2-4 TRBD1 NA TRBV2 TGTGCCAGCAGGCCAGGGGGCGCGGACATTCAGTACTTC CASRPGGADIQYF
TRBJ1-1 NA NA TRBV9 TGTGCCAGCAGCGTAGCATCGGGGGGGTTAGCTTTCTTT CASSVASGGLAFF
TRBJ1-1 NA once TRBV27 TGTGCCACCGGGATCATGAACACTGAAGCTTTCTTT CATGIMNTEAFF
TRBJ2-1 NA NA TRBV19 TGTGCCAGTAGTATAGTGGGTAACCTCTACAATGAGCAGTTCTTC CASSIVGNLYNEQFF
TRBJ2-7 TRBD1 few TRBV28 TGTGCCAGCAGCGATCACGGGACAGGCCCCTACGAGCAGTACTTC CASSDHGTGPYEQYF
TRBJ2-1 NA NA TRBV19 TGTGCCAGTAGTTATCCTTCCGGGGCCGCTTGGTCCTACAATGAGCAGTTCTTC CASSYPSGAAWSYNEQFF
TRBJ2-1 TRBD2 NA TRBV4-1 TGCGCCAGCAGGCCCAGACTAGCGGCCTCCTACAATGAGCAGTTCTTC CASRPRLAASYNEQFF
TRBJ2-7 NA NA TRBV7-9 TGTGCCAGCAGTGGCGATTCTACAGACTACGAGCAGTACTTC CASSGDSTDYEQYF
TRBJ2-7 NA NA TRBV6-5 TGTGCCAGCAGTTACTCGGAGGGGTTTCCCTACGAGCAGTACTTC CASSYSEGFPYEQYF
TRBJ2-3 NA NA TRBV4-1 TGCGCCAGCAGCCAAGAGAGAGGGCCCGATACGCAGTATTTT CASSQERGPDTQYF
TRBJ2-5 NA NA TRBV7-9 TGTGCCAGCAGCTTAGGGGACCAAGAGACCCAGTACTTC CASSLGDQETQYF
TRBJ2-7 NA NA TRBV9 TGTGCCAGCAGCCAAGTCCCCACACAATATGGCGAGCAGTACTTC CASSQVPTQYGEQYF
TRBJ2-2 NA once TRBV15 TGTGCCACCAGCAGCGGGAGGAACACCGGGGAGCTGTTTTTT CATSSGRNTGELFF
TRBJ2-7 TRBD1 NA TRBV27 TGTGCCAGCAGTTTTCTCACAGGGGGCTTTCTCGAGCAGTACTTC CASSFLTGGFLEQYF
TRBJ2-7 TRBD2 NA TRBV7-9 TGTGCCAGCAGCCTAGCGGGAGGGGCCTACGAGCAGTACTTC CASSLAGGAYEQYF
TRBJ1-2 NA few TRBV7-9 TGTGCCAGCAGCTCCCCACCTAACTATGGCTACACCTTC CASSSPPNYGYTF
TRBJ1-2 NA NA TRBV9 TGTGCCAGCAGAATAAGGACAGACGGGGAATATGGCTACACCTTC CASRIRTDGEYGYTF
TRBJ1-1 TRBD1 NA TRBV4-1 TGCGCCAGCAGCCAAGATCCCCCCCGCAGGGGGCCGGACACTGAAGCTTTCTTT CASSQDPPRRGPDTEAFF
TRBJ1-1 TRBD1 few TRBV5-1 TGCGCCAGCAGCTGGACAGGGGCGGAGAACACTGAAGCTTTCTTT CASSWTGAENTEAFF
TRBJ1-6 TRBD1 NA TRBV6-1 TGTGCCAGCAGTGAATGGGGACAGGGGGCATCTTCACCCCTCCACTTT CASSEWGQGASSPLHF
TRBJ1-1 NA NA TRBV6-5 TGTGCCAGCAGTTACTCAGAAGGGAACACTGAAGCTTTCTTT CASSYSEGNTEAFF
TRBJ1-6 NA once TRBV9 TGTGCCAGCAGCGTAGGACGGGATAATTCACCCCTCCACTTT CASSVGRDNSPLHF
TRBJ2-7 NA NA TRBV15 TGTGCCACCAGCAGAGATGAAGGGCTGTTCTACGAGCAGTACTTC CATSRDEGLFYEQYF
TRBJ2-3 TRBD2 NA TRBV7-6 TGTGCCAGCAGCTTAGGACTAGCGGGGGGGCCCAACACAGATACGCAGTATTTT CASSLGLAGGPNTDTQYF
TRBJ2-3 NA NA TRBV7-2 TGTGCCAGCAGCTCTCCGGGACTCAGCCCCACAGATACGCAGTATTTT CASSSPGLSPTDTQYF
TRBJ2-1 TRBD2 NA TRBV7-9 TGTGCCAGCAGCCATGGGACTAGCAATGAGCAGTTCTTC CASSHGTSNEQFF
TRBJ2-1 NA few TRBV7-9 TGTGCCAGCAGCCACCCAGTAGCGGAGTACAATGAGCAGTTCTTC CASSHPVAEYNEQFF
TRBJ2-7 NA NA TRBV30 TGTGCCTGGATAGGGTCTGGGACCTACGAGCAGTACTTC CAWIGSGTYEQYF
TRBJ2-7 TRBD2 NA TRBV9 TGTGCCAGCAGCGTATCGTCCGGGACTAGCGGGACCGCCTACGAGCAGTACTTC CASSVSSGTSGTAYEQYF
TRBJ2-1 TRBD2 NA TRBV27 TGTGCCAGCAGTTCCTTGGCGGGGGGGCTAGCGGAGGCCTGGGATGAGCAGTTCTTC CASSSLAGGLAEAWDEQFF
TRBJ2-2 NA NA TRBV9 TGTGCCAGCAGCGTAGGGCGCGGAATAACCGGGGAGCTGTTTTTT CASSVGRGITGELFF
TRBJ2-7 TRBD2 NA TRBV9 TGTGCCAGCAGCCCCAGGACTAGCGGCGAGCAGTACTTC CASSPRTSGEQYF
TRBJ2-5 TRBD2 NA TRBV5-1 TGCGCCAGCAGCTTGCGGGCACTAGCGCCTCAAGAGACCCAGTACTTC CASSLRALAPQETQYF
TRBJ2-7 NA NA TRBV5-6 TGTGCCAGCAGCTTCAGGGACGAGCAGTACTTC CASSFRDEQYF
TRBJ1-2 TRBD1 NA TRBV7-9 TGTGCCAGCAGCCGGGACAGCACTAACTATGGCTACACCTTC CASSRDSTNYGYTF
TRBJ1-3 NA NA TRBV15 TGTGCCACCAGCAGAGATCGGGGAGCCCAGAACACCATATATTTT CATSRDRGAQNTIYF
TRBJ2-3 TRBD2 NA TRBV4-1 TGCGCCAGCAGCCAAGACAGGGCTAGCGGGAGAGATACGCAGTATTTT CASSQDRASGRDTQYF
TRBJ2-7 NA NA TRBV12-5 TGTGCTAGTGGTTTGGGGAAAGGGGACGAGCAGTACTTC CASGLGKGDEQYF
TRBJ1-2 NA NA TRBV11-2 TGTGCCAGCAGCTTACGGGGGGCTGGCTACACCTTC CASSLRGAGYTF
TRBJ1-2 NA NA TRBV6-1 TGTGCCAGCAACCATGGCTATGGCTACACCTTC CASNHGYGYTF
TRBJ2-2 NA few TRBV7-2 TGTGCCAGCAGCTTAGTAATACGGCGTACCGGGGAGCTGTTTTTT CASSLVIRRTGELFF
TRBJ2-7 NA NA TRBV27 TGTGCCAGCAGTTTACAACCAGAGTCCTACGAGCAGTACTTC CASSLQPESYEQYF